A single sample is the source of the 27 T cell receptor beta chains below, sequenced in a study of OX40 agonist ivuxolimab in advanced cancers. The method was immunoSEQ multiplex PCR; TCRdb's version includes in-frame clones alone and lacks a portion of them. Counted here are approximately 69,000 clones, about 80% occurring once; the ten biggest clones make up approximately 2.1%. This sample comprised CD4+ or CD8+ T cells sorted from blood, obtained in a trial of the OX40 agonist ivuxolimab. These receptors came from an adult with an advanced solid tumor such as melanoma, head and neck, liver or kidney cancer.

The chain carries TRBV19 and TRBJ2-2, with 7 bases aligning to TRBD1. This CDR3 is 14 amino acids long. The V gene end was trimmed by 8 bases and the J gene end by 5 bases; junction bases not matched to a gene: 8. Germline CDR1 LNHDA, CDR2 SQIVND (reference sequence). CDR3: CASQPTGLTGELFF. The DNA for the CDR3 is TGTGCCAGTCAACCGACAGGGTTAACCGGGGAGCTGTTTTTT.

CDR3 region: CASRPVVSNTEAFF. CDR3 in DNA: TGTGCCAGCCGCCCAGTGGTGTCGAACACTGAAGCTTTCTTT. V usage is TRBV7-8 and J usage is TRBJ1-1; D remains unclear. CDR1 is SGHVS, CDR2 FQNEAQ, per germline. This CDR3 region has 14 residues. V shed 8 bases and J shed 1 base, with 14 bases lying between them.

The chain employs TRBV15 and TRBJ2-4; 10 bases line up with TRBD2. Germline V gene lookup returns CDR1 LNHNV and CDR2 YYDKDF (reference sequence). The CDR3 totals 17 residues. With V trimmed by 6 bases and J by 1 base, 9 bases remained unmatched. The DNA of the CDR3 is TGTGCCACCAGTAGGCTAGCGGGGGCCGGGGCCAAAAACATTCAGTACTTC. Translating it yields CATSRLAGAGAKNIQYF.

The chain carries TRBV28 and TRBJ2-6; D not resolved. Between the trimmed V and J ends, which lost 5 bases and 0 bases, there was a span of 11 bases. The CDR3 sequence is 16 residues long. CDR1 MDHEN and CDR2 SYDVKM come from the germline V gene. The CDR3: CASSTPGLSGANVLTF. CDR3 bases: TGTGCCAGCAGTACTCCGGGTCTCTCTGGGGCCAACGTCCTGACTTTC. Using reference TRBV28 and TRBJ2-6 for the parts outside the CDR3, the full variable domain is DVKVTQSSRYLVKRTGEKVFLECVQDMDHENMFWYRQDPGLGLRLIYFSYDVKMKEKGDIPEGYSVSREKKERFSLILESASTNQTSMYLCASSTPGLSGANVLTFGAGSRLTVL.

This clone was detected a few times. J is TRBJ2-2 and V is TRBV18; weak D call: TRBD2 (6 bases). The CDR3 is 14 residues long. Per the germline V gene, CDR1 is KGHSH and CDR2 is LQKENI. Deletions cut 2 bases from V and 6 bases from J, with 10 bases between. The CDR3 sequence is CASSPYSSAGELFF. CDR3 sequence (DNA): TGTGCCAGCTCACCATATTCTAGCGCCGGGGAGCTGTTTTTT.

This clone was detected once. V gene TRBV19 combines with J gene TRBJ2-1, with D maybe TRBD1 (5 bases). The CDR3 consists of 14 residues. V was trimmed by 2 bases and J by 4 bases, leaving 9 bases between them. Germline CDR1 is LNHDA and CDR2 is SQIVND (reference sequence). CDR3 region: CASSIRGIYNEQFF. Here the CDR3 DNA reads TGTGCCAGTAGTATAAGGGGCATATACAATGAGCAGTTCTTC.

The rearrangement joins TRBV29-1 to TRBJ2-1, with 11 bases that match TRBD2. With V trimmed by 8 bases and J by 7 bases, 13 bases remained unmatched. The CDR3 loop spans 15 amino acids. The germline V gene encodes CDR1 SQVTM and CDR2 ANQGSEA. CDR3 region: CSIAGSGRAWNEQFF. The CDR3 DNA is TGCAGCATTGCTGGTAGCGGGAGGGCCTGGAATGAGCAGTTCTTC.

The chain is built from TRBV30 and TRBJ2-7, with 8 bases fitting TRBD2. Germline-derived CDR1 and CDR2 are GTSNPN and SVGIG (reference sequence). Trimming cost V 5 bases and J 4 bases; bases outside gene matches: 4. This CDR3 is built from 12 residues. The DNA for the CDR3 is TGTGCCTGGGGACGGGAGGGTTACGAGCAGTACTTC. It is translated as CAWGREGYEQYF.

This clone showed up just a few times. CDR3 DNA sequence: TGTGCCAGCAGCTTGCGAGGGATCGGTGGCTACACCTTC. This translates into CASSLRGIGGYTF. The genes are TRBV5-8 and TRBJ1-2; D gene unclear. Trimming took 1 base from V and 7 from J, leaving 11 bases between them. This CDR3 is 13 amino acids long. Germline V gene lookup returns CDR1 SGHTS and CDR2 YDEGEE.

The V call is TRBV18, the J call TRBJ2-2, with TRBD1 matching over 7 bases. CDR1 and CDR2 from the germline V gene are KGHSH and LQKENI. Trimming cost V 6 bases and J 6 bases; bases outside gene matches: 4. The CDR3 consists of 13 residues. The CDR3 here is CASSRQGAGELFF. DNA for the CDR3: TGTGCCAGCTCTCGACAGGGAGCCGGGGAGCTGTTTTTT.

This clone has just one count. The chain employs TRBV19 and TRBJ1-1, with a tentative D call TRBD1 (5 bases). The CDR3 loop spans 14 amino acids. V lost 5 bases to trimming and J lost 2 bases, with 12 bases between them. Germline loops: CDR1 LNHDA, CDR2 SQIVND (reference sequence). The CDR3: CASSRDGFNTEAFF. CDR3 nucleotides: TGTGCCAGTAGTCGGGACGGATTCAACACTGAAGCTTTCTTT.

This chain uses TRBV28 with TRBJ1-1; D possibly corresponds to TRBD1 (6 bases). Germline assignment: CDR1 MDHEN and CDR2 SYDVKM. Trimming removed 3 bases at V and 0 bases at J, with 14 bases between. The CDR3 totals 16 residues. The CDR3 region is CASSLPGDILNTEAFF. The CDR3 DNA follows: TGTGCCAGCAGTTTGCCGGGGGACATCTTGAACACTGAAGCTTTCTTT.

The rearrangement joins TRBV29-1 to TRBJ2-5; 8 bases match TRBD2. This CDR3 is built from 14 residues. V trimming: 6 bases; J trimming: 9 bases; junction bases outside the gene matches: 15. From germline, CDR1 is SQVTM and CDR2 ANQGSEA. The CDR3 DNA sequence: TGCAGCGTCCAGACTAGCGTCCAGGTGGGGCCCCAGTACTTC. Translating gives CSVQTSVQVGPQYF. Full variable domain (remainder filled in from reference TRBV29-1 and TRBJ2-5): SAVISQKPSRDICQRGTSLTIQCQVDSQVTMMFWYRQQPGQSLTLIATANQGSEATYESGFVIDKFPISRPNLTFSTLTVSNMSPEDSSIYLCSVQTSVQVGPQYFGPGTRLLVL.

The chain joins TRBV10-2 to TRBJ1-1, with TRBD1 matching over 7 bases. The CDR3 is 16 amino acids. Looked up from germline, CDR1 is WSHSY and CDR2 is SAAADI. With V trimmed by 2 bases and J by 5 bases, 11 bases remained unmatched. This CDR3 is CASSEPTETGRTEAFF. Here the CDR3 DNA reads TGCGCCAGCAGTGAGCCGACCGAGACAGGGAGGACTGAAGCTTTCTTT.

The V call is TRBV5-4, the J call TRBJ1-2, with 9 bases matching TRBD1. CDR1 SGHNT and CDR2 YYREEE come from the germline V gene (reference sequence). The CDR3 covers 13 residues. With 3 bases clipped from V and 8 bases from J, the junction kept 5 bases outside the gene matches. The CDR3 nucleotides are TGTGCCAGCAGCTGGGGACAGGGATACGGCTACACCTTC. Its translation: CASSWGQGYGYTF. The full variable domain, in which reference TRBV5-4 and TRBJ1-2 provide the parts outside the CDR3, is ETGVTQSPTHLIKTRGQQVTLRCSSQSGHNTVSWYQQALGQGPQFIFQYYREEENGRGNFPPRFSGLQFPNYSSELNVNALELDDSALYLCASSWGQGYGYTFGSGTRLTVV.

The chain links TRBV28 to TRBJ2-5; 8 nucleotides line up with TRBD2. With 4 bases clipped from V and 4 bases from J, the junction kept 8 bases outside the gene matches. Germline lookup yields CDR1 MDHEN and CDR2 SYDVKM. This CDR3 spans 15 amino acids. The CDR3 here is CASSSLVAGSETQYF. For the CDR3, the DNA is TGTGCCAGCAGTTCCCTAGTAGCGGGGTCAGAGACCCAGTACTTC.

The chain has TRBV7-6 and TRBJ2-3; 7 positions agree with TRBD1. CDR3 length: 16 residues. Germline CDR1 and CDR2: SGHVS and FNYEAQ. The V and J ends lost 5 bases and 2 bases, in that order; junction bases with no gene match: 10. The CDR3, as DNA: TGTGCCAGCAGCCCTACCTCGGGACAGACCACAGATACGCAGTATTTT. Protein product: CASSPTSGQTTDTQYF.

V usage is TRBV7-2 and J usage is TRBJ1-5; D ambiguous. Germline loops: CDR1 SGHTA, CDR2 FQGNSA. Trimming took 1 base from V and 3 from J, leaving 4 bases between them. There are 13 residues in the CDR3. The CDR3 nucleotides are TGTGCCAGCAGCTTAGAGGCCAATCAGCCCCAGCATTTT. Its translation: CASSLEANQPQHF.

This chain connects TRBV11-2 to TRBJ2-6; 10 bases line up with TRBD1. Looked up from germline, CDR1 is SGHAT and CDR2 is FQNNGV. There are 16 residues in the CDR3. J lost 2 bases, V lost 6 bases, and 4 bases had no gene match. As DNA, the CDR3 is TGTGCCAGCAGTTATGACAGGGGGCCTGGGGCCAACGTCCTGACTTTC. Amino acids: CASSYDRGPGANVLTF. Filled out from reference TRBV11-2 and TRBJ2-6, the complete variable domain reads EAGVAQSPRYKIIEKRQSVAFWCNPISGHATLYWYQQILGQGPKLLIQFQNNGVVDDSQLPKDRFSAERLKGVDSTLKIQPAKLEDSAVYLCASSYDRGPGANVLTFGAGSRLTVL.

The chain links TRBV11-2 to TRBJ2-3, with 7 bases identical to TRBD2. Germline V gene lookup returns CDR1 SGHAT and CDR2 FQNNGV. The CDR3 sequence is 18 residues long. Trimming took 2 bases from V and 0 from J; bases not matched to a gene: 11. The CDR3 nucleotides are TGTGCCAGCAGCTTAATGAGGGAGGGTGCGCAAAGCACAGATACGCAGTATTTT. As protein: CASSLMREGAQSTDTQYF.

This chain joins TRBV30 and TRBJ1-2; 12 nucleotides agree with TRBD1. CDR1 and CDR2 (germline): GTSNPN, SVGIG (reference sequence). The trim removed 5 bases at V and 2 bases at J, leaving 6 bases unmatched. There are 15 residues in the CDR3. The CDR3 region is CAWVGQGARNYGYTF. As DNA, the CDR3 is TGTGCCTGGGTGGGACAGGGGGCGAGGAACTATGGCTACACCTTC.

The J gene is TRBJ1-4, the V gene TRBV18, with 9 nucleotides matching TRBD1. CDR1 is KGHSH, CDR2 LQKENI, per germline. CDR3 size: 20 residues. The V and J ends lost 1 base and 1 base, in that order; junction bases with no gene match: 13. Here the CDR3 reads CASSPRPDRGITGTNEKLFF. The CDR3 bases are TGTGCCAGCTCACCACGCCCAGACAGGGGGATCACCGGAACTAATGAAAAACTGTTTTTT. The full variable domain, its missing parts supplied by reference TRBV18 and TRBJ1-4, is NAGVMQNPRHLVRRRGQEARLRCSPMKGHSHVYWYRQLPEEGLKFMVYLQKENIIDESGMPKERFSAEFPKEGPSILRIQQVVRGDSAAYFCASSPRPDRGITGTNEKLFFGSGTQLSVL.

The chain employs TRBV5-1 and TRBJ2-7; 12 bases line up with TRBD2. The germline gives CDR1 SGHRS, CDR2 YFSETQ. The V gene end was trimmed by 4 bases and the J gene end by 1 base; junction bases not matched to a gene: 3. CDR3 size: 15 residues. CDR3 region: CASSPGLAGSYEQYF. In DNA form, the CDR3 reads TGCGCCAGCAGCCCCGGACTAGCGGGGTCCTACGAGCAGTACTTC. Full variable domain (outside the CDR3, taken from reference TRBV5-1 and TRBJ2-7): KAGVTQTPRYLIKTRGQQVTLSCSPISGHRSVSWYQQTPGQGLQFLFEYFSETQRNKGNFPGRFSGRQFSNSRSEMNVSTLELGDSALYLCASSPGLAGSYEQYFGPGTRLTVT.

Regarding this clone: Other DNA sequences in the same sample also yield this CDR3. The chain recombines TRBV20-1 with TRBJ2-1; D is perhaps TRBD1 (6 bases). The CDR3 totals 10 residues. The germline V gene has CDR1 DFQATT and CDR2 SNEGSKA (reference sequence). In nucleotides, the CDR3 is TGCAGCGTAAGGGGGAATGAGCAGTTCTTC. Translated, it gives CSVRGNEQFF.

The CDR3 coding sequence is TGTGCCAGTATGAGGACAGGGCCGGGGGATGAGCAGTTCTTC. It translates to CASMRTGPGDEQFF. The gene calls are TRBV19 and TRBJ2-1; 8 bases line up with TRBD1. J lost 8 bases, V lost 7 bases, and 10 bases had no gene match. Germline-derived CDR1 and CDR2 are LNHDA and SQIVND (reference sequence). The CDR3 contains 14 residues.

The rearrangement uses TRBV30 and TRBJ2-1; 15 bases match TRBD2. CDR1 GTSNPN and CDR2 SVGIG come from the germline V gene (reference sequence). The length of the CDR3 is 17 residues. Trimming cost V 3 bases and J 0 bases; bases outside gene matches: 3. CDR3 coding DNA: TGTGCCTGGAGGGGACTAGCGGGGGGCAACTCCTACAATGAGCAGTTCTTC. Its translation: CAWRGLAGGNSYNEQFF. Supplemented by reference TRBV30 and TRBJ2-1, the full variable domain reads SQTIHQWPATLVQPVGSPLSLECTVEGTSNPNLYWYRQAAGRGLQLLFYSVGIGQISSEVPQNLSASRPQDRQFILSSKKLLLSDSGFYLCAWRGLAGGNSYNEQFFGPGTRLTVL.

This clone occurred a few times. This sequence joins TRBV19 and TRBJ1-5; D ambiguous. The CDR3 has 13 residues. Trimming took 0 bases from V and 7 from J, leaving 7 bases between them. Looked up from germline, CDR1 is LNHDA and CDR2 is SQIVND (reference sequence). The CDR3 region is CASSIDVQQPQHF. CDR3 DNA: TGTGCCAGTAGTATAGATGTACAACAGCCCCAGCATTTT.